The clone carrying this TCR beta chain came up many times. Its antigen is not identified. This entry is derived from a study of Graves' ophthalmopathy and Graves' hyperthyroidism. Study overall: Peripheral blood sampling preceded any treatment and occurred at initial diagnosis. General study points: Most expanded clonotypes in thyroid above 0.001 frequency also showed up in blood.

Ophthalmopathy in the donors was of moderate-to-severe activity, with CAS ≥3, NOSPECS ≥4 and duration under 3 months. Diagnostic conclusions were grounded in clinical symptoms, serum thyroxine, TRAb, thyroid ultrasound and orbital computed tomography. V lost 1 base and J 6 bases, leaving 18 bases between the germline ends. The CDR3 extends over 15 amino acids. Germline V CDR1 and CDR2: SQVTM, ANQGSEA. The sequenced template was RNA, covering the TCR beta CDR3 region. HTBI primers were employed in first-round RT-PCR, then a second-round multiplex PCR followed. From the multiplex PCR reads, TCRdb called clonotypes with MiXCR, one entry per CDR3 protein. The sample carries fewer than 350,000 distinct CDR3 sequences, 15% to 20% recorded once.

The rearrangement links TRBV29-1 to TRBJ1-1; a possible D gene is TRBD1 (6 bases). The origin of this receptor is an adult man with Graves' ophthalmopathy. Sequenced material: peripheral blood. In nucleotides, the CDR3 is TGCAGCGTTGAAGGTCCGGGACAAGGAGCGGCTGAAGCTTTCTTT. It yields the protein CSVEGPGQGAAEAFF.